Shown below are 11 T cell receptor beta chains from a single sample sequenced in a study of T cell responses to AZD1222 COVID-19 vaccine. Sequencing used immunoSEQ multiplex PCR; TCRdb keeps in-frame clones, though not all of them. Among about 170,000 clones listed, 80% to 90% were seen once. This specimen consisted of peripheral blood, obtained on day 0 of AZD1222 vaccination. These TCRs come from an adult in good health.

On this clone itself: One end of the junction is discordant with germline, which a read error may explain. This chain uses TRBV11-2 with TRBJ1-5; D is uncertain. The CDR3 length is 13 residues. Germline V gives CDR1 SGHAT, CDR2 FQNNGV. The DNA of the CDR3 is TGTGCCAGCAGCCTAGAGGAAAATCAGCCCCAGCATTTT. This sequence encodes CASSLEENQPQHF. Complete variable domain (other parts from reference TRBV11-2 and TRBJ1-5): EAGVAQSPRYKIIEKRQSVAFWCNPISGHATLYWYQQILGQGPKLLIQFQNNGVVDDSQLPKDRFSAERLKGVDSTLKIQPAKLEDSAVYLCASSLEENQPQHFGDGTRLSIL.

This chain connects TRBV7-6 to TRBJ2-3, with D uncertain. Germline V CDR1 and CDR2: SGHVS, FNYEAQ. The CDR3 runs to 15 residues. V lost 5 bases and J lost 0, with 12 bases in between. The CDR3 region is CASSPHAKSTDTQYF. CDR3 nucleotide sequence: TGTGCCAGCAGCCCCCACGCTAAAAGCACAGATACGCAGTATTTT.

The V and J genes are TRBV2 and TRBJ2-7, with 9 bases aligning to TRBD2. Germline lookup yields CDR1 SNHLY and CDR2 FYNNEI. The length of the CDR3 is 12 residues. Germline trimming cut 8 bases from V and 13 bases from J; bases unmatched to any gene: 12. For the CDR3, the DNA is TGTGCCAGCTTGGGTAGCGGGGGCCTATTTTACGTC. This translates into CASLGSGGLFYV.

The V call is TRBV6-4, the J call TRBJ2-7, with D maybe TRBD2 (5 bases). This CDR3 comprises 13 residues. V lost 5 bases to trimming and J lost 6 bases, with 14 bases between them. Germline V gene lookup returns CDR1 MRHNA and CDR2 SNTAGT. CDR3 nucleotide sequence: TGTGCCAGCAGTCCTCAAGGAGGAGGCGAGCAGTACTTC. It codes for CASSPQGGGEQYF.

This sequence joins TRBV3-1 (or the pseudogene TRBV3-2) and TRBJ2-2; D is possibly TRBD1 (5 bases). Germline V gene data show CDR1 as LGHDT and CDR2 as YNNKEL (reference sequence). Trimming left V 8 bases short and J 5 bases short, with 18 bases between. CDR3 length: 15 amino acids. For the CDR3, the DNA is TGTGCCAGCGCCCAAGGGGTGGAAGGGACCGGGGAGCTGTTTTTT. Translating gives CASAQGVEGTGELFF.

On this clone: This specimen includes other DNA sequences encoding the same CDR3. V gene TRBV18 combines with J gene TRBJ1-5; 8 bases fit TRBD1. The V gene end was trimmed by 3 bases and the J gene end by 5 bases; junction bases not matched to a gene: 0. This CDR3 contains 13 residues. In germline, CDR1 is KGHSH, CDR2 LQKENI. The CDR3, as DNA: TGTGCCAGCTCACCGGACAGGGATCAGCCCCAGCATTTT. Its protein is CASSPDRDQPQHF. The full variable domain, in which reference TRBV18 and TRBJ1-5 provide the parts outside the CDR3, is NAGVMQNPRHLVRRRGQEARLRCSPMKGHSHVYWYRQLPEEGLKFMVYLQKENIIDESGMPKERFSAEFPKEGPSILRIQQVVRGDSAAYFCASSPDRDQPQHFGDGTRLSIL.

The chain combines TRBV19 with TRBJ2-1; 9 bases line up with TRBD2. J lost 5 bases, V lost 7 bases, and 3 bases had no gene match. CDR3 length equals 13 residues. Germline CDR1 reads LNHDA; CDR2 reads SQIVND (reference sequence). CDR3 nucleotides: TGTGCCAGTAATCAGCGGGGGGACAATGAGCAGTTCTTC. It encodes CASNQRGDNEQFF.

The CDR3 nucleotides are TGTGCCAGCAGCTTTACACACACAGATACGCAGTATTTT. It specifies CASSFTHTDTQYF. The chain employs TRBV7-9 and TRBJ2-3; D unresolved. Germline V gene data show CDR1 as SEHNR and CDR2 as FQNEAQ (reference sequence). CDR3 size: 13 residues. Trimming took 3 bases from V and 2 from J, leaving 6 bases between them. The full variable domain, its missing parts supplied by reference TRBV7-9 and TRBJ2-3, is DTGVSQNPRHKITKRGQNVTFRCDPISEHNRLYWYRQTLGQGPEFLTYFQNEAQLEKSRLLSDRFSAERPKGSFSTLEIQRTEQGDSAMYLCASSFTHTDTQYFGPGTRLTVL.

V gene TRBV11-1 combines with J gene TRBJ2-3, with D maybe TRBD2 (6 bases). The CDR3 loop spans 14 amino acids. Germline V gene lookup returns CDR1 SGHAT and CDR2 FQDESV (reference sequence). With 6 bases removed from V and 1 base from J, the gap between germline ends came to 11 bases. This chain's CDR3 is CASRVGGGTDTQYF. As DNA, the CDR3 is TGTGCCAGCAGGGTTGGAGGGGGCACAGATACGCAGTATTTT.

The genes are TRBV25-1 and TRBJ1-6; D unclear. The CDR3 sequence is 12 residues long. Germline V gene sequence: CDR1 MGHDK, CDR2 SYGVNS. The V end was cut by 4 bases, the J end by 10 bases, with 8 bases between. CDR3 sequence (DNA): TGTGCCAGCAGTGGGGTACAGTCACCCCTCCACTTT. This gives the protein CASSGVQSPLHF.

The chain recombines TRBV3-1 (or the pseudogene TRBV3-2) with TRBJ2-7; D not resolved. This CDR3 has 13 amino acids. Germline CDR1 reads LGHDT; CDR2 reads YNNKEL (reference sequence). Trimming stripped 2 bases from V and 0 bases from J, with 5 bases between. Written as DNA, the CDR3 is TGTGCCAGCAGCCAACCAAGCTCCTACGAGCAGTACTTC. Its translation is CASSQPSSYEQYF.